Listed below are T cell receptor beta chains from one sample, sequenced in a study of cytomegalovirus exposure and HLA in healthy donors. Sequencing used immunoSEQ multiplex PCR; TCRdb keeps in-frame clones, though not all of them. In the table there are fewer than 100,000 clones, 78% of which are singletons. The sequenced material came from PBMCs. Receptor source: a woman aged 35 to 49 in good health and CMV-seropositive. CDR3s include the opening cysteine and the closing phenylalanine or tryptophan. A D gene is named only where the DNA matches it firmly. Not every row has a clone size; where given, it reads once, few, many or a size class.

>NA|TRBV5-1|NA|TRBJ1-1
CASSLGGDTEAFF
TGCGCCAGCAGCCTTGGGGGGGACACTGAAGCTTTCTTT
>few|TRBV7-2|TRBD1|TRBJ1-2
CASSLTGQGSGYTF
TGTGCCAGCAGCTTAACGGGACAGGGTAGTGGCTACACCTTC
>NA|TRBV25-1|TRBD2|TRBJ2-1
CASSESISGGQNEQFF
TGTGCCAGCAGTGAATCCATATCGGGAGGGCAGAATGAGCAGTTCTTC
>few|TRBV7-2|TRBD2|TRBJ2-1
CASSSGLAGDKYEQFF
TGTGCCAGCAGCTCGGGACTAGCGGGAGACAAGTATGAGCAGTTCTTC
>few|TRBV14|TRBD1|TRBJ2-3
CASSRQGHTDTQYF
TGTGCCAGCAGCCGACAGGGCCACACAGATACGCAGTATTTT
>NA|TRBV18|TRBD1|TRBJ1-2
CASSPAGGYYGYTF
TGTGCCAGCTCACCGGCAGGGGGTTACTATGGCTACACCTTC
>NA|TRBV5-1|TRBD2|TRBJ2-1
CASSSRGRGDEQFF
TGCGCCAGCAGCTCCCGCGGGAGGGGGGATGAGCAGTTCTTC
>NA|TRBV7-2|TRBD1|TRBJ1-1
CASSPPPTGKTEAFF
TGTGCCAGCAGCCCACCCCCGACAGGGAAAACTGAAGCTTTCTTT
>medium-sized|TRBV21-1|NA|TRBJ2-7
CASTDSGVGWVVYEQYF
TGTGCCAGCACCGACTCGGGAGTTGGATGGGTCGTATACGAGCAGTACTTC
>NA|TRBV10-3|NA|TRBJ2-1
CAISEGLLLNEQFF
TGTGCCATCAGTGAGGGGCTATTGCTTAATGAGCAGTTCTTC
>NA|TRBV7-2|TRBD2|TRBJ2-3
CASSLQPLAGVLSTDTQYF
TGTGCCAGCAGCTTACAACCACTAGCGGGAGTCTTATCCACAGATACGCAGTATTTT
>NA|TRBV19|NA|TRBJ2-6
CASSPQRSGANVLTF
TGTGCCAGTAGTCCGCAGCGCTCTGGGGCCAACGTCCTGACTTTC
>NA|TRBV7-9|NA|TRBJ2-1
CASSTLGEQFF
TGTGCCAGCAGCACACTAGGGGAGCAGTTCTTC
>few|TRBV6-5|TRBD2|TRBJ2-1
CASTFRTSGSDEQFF
TGTGCCAGCACCTTTAGGACTAGCGGGAGCGATGAGCAGTTCTTC
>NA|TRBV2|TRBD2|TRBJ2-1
CASRRAGSNNEQFF
TGTGCCAGCAGAAGAGCGGGATCGAACAATGAGCAGTTCTTC
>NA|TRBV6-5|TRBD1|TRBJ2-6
CASRTGAGANVLTF
TGTGCCAGCCGGACAGGGGCCGGGGCCAACGTCCTGACTTTC
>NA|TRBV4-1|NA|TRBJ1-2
CASSQDSRADGYTF
TGCGCCAGCAGCCAAGATTCCAGAGCGGATGGCTACACCTTC
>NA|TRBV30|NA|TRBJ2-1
CAWSVANEQFF
TGTGCCTGGAGTGTGGCCAATGAGCAGTTCTTC
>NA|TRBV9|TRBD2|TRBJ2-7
CASTAGGAYEQYF
TGTGCCAGCACCGCGGGAGGGGCCTACGAGCAGTACTTC
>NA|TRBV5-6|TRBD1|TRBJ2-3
CASSFGQGRLDTQYF
TGTGCCAGCAGCTTCGGACAGGGGAGGTTAGATACGCAGTATTTT
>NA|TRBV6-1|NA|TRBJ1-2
CASSEIDGYTF
TGTGCCAGCAGTGAAATCGATGGCTACACCTTC
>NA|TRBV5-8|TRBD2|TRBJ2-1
CASSLVRTSGRDEQFF
TGTGCCAGCAGCTTGGTCAGGACTAGCGGGAGGGATGAGCAGTTCTTC
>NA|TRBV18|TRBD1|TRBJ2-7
CASSLGTGTGEQYF
TGTGCCAGCTCACTAGGGACAGGGACGGGCGAGCAGTACTTC
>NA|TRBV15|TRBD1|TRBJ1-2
CATSRGGQGTYGYTF
TGTGCCACCAGCAGAGGGGGACAGGGCACTTATGGCTACACCTTC
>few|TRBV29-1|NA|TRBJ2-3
CSVTDSGKDTQYF
TGCAGCGTCACCGACTCCGGTAAAGATACGCAGTATTTT
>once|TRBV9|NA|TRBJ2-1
CASSLSILSYNEQFF
TGTGCCAGCAGCCTCTCTATTCTCTCCTACAATGAGCAGTTCTTC
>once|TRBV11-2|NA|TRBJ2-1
CASSSGLEANEQFF
TGTGCCAGCAGTTCCGGGCTGGAGGCAAATGAGCAGTTCTTC
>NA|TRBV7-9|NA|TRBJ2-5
CASSFGETQYF
TGTGCCAGCAGCTTCGGAGAGACCCAGTACTTC
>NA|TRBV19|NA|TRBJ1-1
CASSIKLDTEAFF
TGTGCCAGTAGTATAAAACTGGACACTGAAGCTTTCTTT
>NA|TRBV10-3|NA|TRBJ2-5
CAISVGTGVQETQYF
TGTGCCATCAGCGTAGGAACAGGAGTCCAAGAGACCCAGTACTTC
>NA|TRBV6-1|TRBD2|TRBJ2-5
CASSELAGGQQTQYF
TGTGCCAGCAGTGAACTAGCGGGAGGGCAACAGACCCAGTACTTC
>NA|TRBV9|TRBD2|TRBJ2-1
CASSVVSLSSGKAYNEQFF
TGTGCCAGCAGCGTAGTCAGTCTGAGTAGCGGGAAAGCCTACAATGAGCAGTTCTTC
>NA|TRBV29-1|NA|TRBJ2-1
CSVPAPSASSYNEQFF
TGCAGCGTCCCGGCCCCTAGCGCTAGCTCCTACAATGAGCAGTTCTTC
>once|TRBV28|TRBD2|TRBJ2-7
CASRGSGKVSYEQYF
TGTGCCAGCAGGGGTAGCGGGAAAGTCTCCTACGAGCAGTACTTC
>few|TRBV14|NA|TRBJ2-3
CASSGRTSYTQYF
TGTGCCAGCAGCGGACGGACTTCCTATACGCAGTATTTT
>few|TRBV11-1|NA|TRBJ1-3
CASSKSSGNTIYF
TGTGCCAGCAGCAAGAGCTCTGGAAACACCATATATTTT
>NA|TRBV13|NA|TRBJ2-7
CASSLGTFRAPYEQYF
TGTGCCAGCAGCTTAGGCACTTTCAGGGCACCCTACGAGCAGTACTTC
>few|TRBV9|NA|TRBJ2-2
CASSLEGRRAGELFF
TGTGCCAGCAGCCTAGAGGGGAGGCGGGCCGGGGAGCTGTTTTTT
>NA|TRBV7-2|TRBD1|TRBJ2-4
CASSSPTGGQNIQYF
TGTGCCAGCAGCTCTCCAACAGGGGGCCAAAACATTCAGTACTTC
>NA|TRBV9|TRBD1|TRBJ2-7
CASSTGTGPTYEQYF
TGTGCCAGCAGCACAGGGACAGGGCCGACCTACGAGCAGTACTTC
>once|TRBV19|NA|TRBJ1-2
CASSIRRDYYGYTF
TGTGCCAGTAGTATACGGAGGGACTACTATGGCTACACCTTC
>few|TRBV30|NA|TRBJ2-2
CAWKLLNTGELFF
TGTGCCTGGAAACTCTTGAACACCGGGGAGCTGTTTTTT
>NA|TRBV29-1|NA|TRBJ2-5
CSVASQLVGTETQYF
TGCAGCGTTGCTTCCCAACTAGTCGGTACGGAGACCCAGTACTTC
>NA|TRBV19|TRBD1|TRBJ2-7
CASSTAPDRDGEQYF
TGTGCCAGTAGTACCGCTCCCGACAGGGATGGCGAGCAGTACTTC
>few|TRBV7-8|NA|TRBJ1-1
CASSFSGPHGEAFF
TGTGCCAGCAGCTTTAGCGGCCCCCATGGTGAAGCTTTCTTT
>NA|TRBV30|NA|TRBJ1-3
CAWSVTAGNTIYF
TGTGCCTGGAGTGTAACAGCTGGAAACACCATATATTTT
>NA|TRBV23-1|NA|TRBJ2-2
CASSQSKAGENTGELFF
TGCGCCAGCAGTCAATCGAAGGCAGGGGAGAACACCGGGGAGCTGTTTTTT
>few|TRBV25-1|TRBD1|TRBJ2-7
CASSANRTGDYEQYF
TGTGCCAGCAGTGCAAACCGGACAGGGGACTACGAGCAGTACTTC
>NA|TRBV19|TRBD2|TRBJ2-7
CASRSSGTSRREQYF
TGTGCCAGTAGGTCATCCGGGACTAGCCGCCGCGAGCAGTACTTC
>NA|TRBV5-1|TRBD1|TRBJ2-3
CASSSPQGVAGTDTQYF
TGCGCCAGCAGCTCGCCCCAGGGGGTGGCGGGCACAGATACGCAGTATTTT
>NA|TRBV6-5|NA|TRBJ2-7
CASSWNGQTTYEQYF
TGTGCCAGCAGTTGGAACGGACAGACTACCTACGAGCAGTACTTC
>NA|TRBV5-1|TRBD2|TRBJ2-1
CASSRNGTSGRPSNEQFF
TGCGCCAGCAGCAGAAACGGGACTAGCGGGAGGCCCTCCAATGAGCAGTTCTTC
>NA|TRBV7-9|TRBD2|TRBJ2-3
CASSRADGRPDTQYF
TGTGCCAGCAGCAGGGCTGACGGGAGGCCAGATACGCAGTATTTT
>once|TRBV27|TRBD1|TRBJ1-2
CASSSPGQSLYGYTF
TGTGCCAGCAGTTCGCCGGGACAGAGTCTCTATGGCTACACCTTC
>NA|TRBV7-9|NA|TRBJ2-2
CASSKFWGQETGELFF
TGTGCCAGCAGCAAATTCTGGGGGCAAGAGACCGGGGAGCTGTTTTTT
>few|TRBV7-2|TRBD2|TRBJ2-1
CASSGASGYYNEQFF
TGTGCCAGCAGCGGAGCTAGCGGTTACTACAATGAGCAGTTCTTC
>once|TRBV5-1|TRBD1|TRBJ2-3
CASSRDRGLHTQYF
TGCGCCAGCAGCCGGGACAGGGGCCTCCATACGCAGTATTTT